This T cell receptor (beta chain) derives from a study of blood T cell repertoires in COVID-19. The CDR3 covers 15 residues. Trimming removed 4 bases from V and 3 bases from J; junction bases left unmatched: 7. Looked up from germline, CDR1 is PRHDT and CDR2 is FYEKMQ (reference sequence). Study processing details: Estimated nucleated cell counts came from reference gene primer amplification. The data were produced by immunoSEQ multiplex PCR, yet TCRdb's version contains in-frame clones alone and is incomplete. V, J and clone size were drawn from that table, and D and trimming were deduced from the DNA. The table records roughly 260,000 clones, 90% of them present only once.

V gene TRBV13 combines with J gene TRBJ2-3, with 7 bases matching TRBD1. This sequence was found in a woman in her 40s with acute or convalescent COVID-19. The sequenced sample was peripheral blood. CDR3 amino acids: CASSSRQGATDTQYF. The CDR3, as DNA: TGTGCCAGCAGCTCTCGACAGGGTGCGACAGATACGCAGTATTTT.